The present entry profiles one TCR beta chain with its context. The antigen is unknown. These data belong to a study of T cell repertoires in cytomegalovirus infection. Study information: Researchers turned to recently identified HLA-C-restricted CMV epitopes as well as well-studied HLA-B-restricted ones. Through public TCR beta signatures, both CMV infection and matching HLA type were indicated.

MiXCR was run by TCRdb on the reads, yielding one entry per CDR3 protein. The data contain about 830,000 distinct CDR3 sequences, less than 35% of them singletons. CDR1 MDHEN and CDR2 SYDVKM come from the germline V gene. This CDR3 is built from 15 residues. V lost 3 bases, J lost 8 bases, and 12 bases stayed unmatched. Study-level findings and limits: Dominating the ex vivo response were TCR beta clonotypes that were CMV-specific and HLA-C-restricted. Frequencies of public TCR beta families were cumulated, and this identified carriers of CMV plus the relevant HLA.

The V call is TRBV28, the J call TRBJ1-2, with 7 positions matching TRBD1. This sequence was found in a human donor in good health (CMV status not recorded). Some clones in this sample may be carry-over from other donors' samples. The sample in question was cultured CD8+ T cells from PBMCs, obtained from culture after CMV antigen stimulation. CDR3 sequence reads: CASSFPPEGGGGYTF. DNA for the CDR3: TGTGCCAGCAGTTTCCCCCCGGAAGGGGGCGGGGGCTACACCTTC.